The table lists the clone carrying this T cell receptor (beta chain) with a few counts. The antigen remains unidentified. A junction boundary mismatches the germline segment, possibly from a read error. This entry comes from a study of CD4 T cells in relation to SARS-CoV-2 and coronaviruses. The study's findings and limits: Each donor contributed either pre-pandemic or post-infection samples, not both. The cross-reactivity analysis covered only spike protein, not other viral proteins.

This CDR3 comprises 13 residues. Germline V gene lookup returns CDR1 GTSNPN and CDR2 SVGIG (reference sequence). The unexposed donors gave CD4+ T cells in about 2011-2019, prior to COVID-19. The cells were cultured for under 13 days before CD4+ T cells were isolated. Unexposed-donor CD4+ T cells were probed with SARS-CoV-2 S/N and four cold-coronavirus spikes, cells permitting. The protocol was immunoSEQ multiplex PCR, while the TCRdb copy is restricted to in-frame clones and leaves out a portion. The sample records tens of thousands of clones, approximately 70% being singletons. Input material: CD4+ T cells from PBMCs, cultured in vitro. This TCR was sampled from a human donor in good health. The chain has TRBV30 and TRBJ1-2, with D hard to call. The CDR3: CAWSVFGPYGHTF. The CDR3 DNA sequence: TGTGCCTGGAGTGTTTTTGGCCCCTATGGCCACACCTTC.